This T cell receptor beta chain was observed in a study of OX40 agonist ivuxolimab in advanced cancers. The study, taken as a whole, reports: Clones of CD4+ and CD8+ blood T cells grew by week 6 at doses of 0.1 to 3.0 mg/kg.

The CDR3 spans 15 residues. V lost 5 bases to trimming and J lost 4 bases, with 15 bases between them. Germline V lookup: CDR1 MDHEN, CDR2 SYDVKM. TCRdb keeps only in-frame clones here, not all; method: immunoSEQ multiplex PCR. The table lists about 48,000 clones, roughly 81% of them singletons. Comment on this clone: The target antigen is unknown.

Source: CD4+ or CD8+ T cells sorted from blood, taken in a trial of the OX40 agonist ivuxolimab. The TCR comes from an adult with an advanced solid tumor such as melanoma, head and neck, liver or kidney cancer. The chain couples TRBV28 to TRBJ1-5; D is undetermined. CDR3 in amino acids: CASSPPGPGNQPQHF. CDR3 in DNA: TGTGCCAGCAGTCCACCTGGTCCGGGAAATCAGCCCCAGCATTTT.